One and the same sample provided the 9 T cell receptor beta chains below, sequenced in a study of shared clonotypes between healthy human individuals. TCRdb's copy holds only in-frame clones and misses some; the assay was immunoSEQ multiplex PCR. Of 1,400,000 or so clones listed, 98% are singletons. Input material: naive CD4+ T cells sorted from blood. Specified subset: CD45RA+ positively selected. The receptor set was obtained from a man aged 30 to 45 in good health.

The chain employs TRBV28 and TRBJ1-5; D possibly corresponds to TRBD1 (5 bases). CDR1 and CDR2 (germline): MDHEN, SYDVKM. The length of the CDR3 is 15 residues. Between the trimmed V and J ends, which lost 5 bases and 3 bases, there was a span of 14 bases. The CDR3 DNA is TGTGCCAGCAGTGAAACCCGGGGGATCAATCAGCCCCAGCATTTT. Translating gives CASSETRGINQPQHF. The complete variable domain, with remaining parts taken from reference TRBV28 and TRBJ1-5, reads DVKVTQSSRYLVKRTGEKVFLECVQDMDHENMFWYRQDPGLGLRLIYFSYDVKMKEKGDIPEGYSVSREKKERFSLILESASTNQTSMYLCASSETRGINQPQHFGDGTRLSIL.

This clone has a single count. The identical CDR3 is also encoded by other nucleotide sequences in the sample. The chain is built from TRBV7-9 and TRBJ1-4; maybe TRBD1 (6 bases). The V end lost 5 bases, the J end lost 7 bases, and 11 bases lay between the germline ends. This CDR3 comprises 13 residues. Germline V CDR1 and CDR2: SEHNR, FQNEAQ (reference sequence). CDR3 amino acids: CASSPRTVEKLFF. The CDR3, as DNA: TGTGCCAGCAGCCCCCGGACAGTTGAAAAACTGTTTTTT. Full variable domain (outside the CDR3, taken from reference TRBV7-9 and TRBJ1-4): DTGVSQNPRHKITKRGQNVTFRCDPISEHNRLYWYRQTLGQGPEFLTYFQNEAQLEKSRLLSDRFSAERPKGSFSTLEIQRTEQGDSAMYLCASSPRTVEKLFFGSGTQLSVL.

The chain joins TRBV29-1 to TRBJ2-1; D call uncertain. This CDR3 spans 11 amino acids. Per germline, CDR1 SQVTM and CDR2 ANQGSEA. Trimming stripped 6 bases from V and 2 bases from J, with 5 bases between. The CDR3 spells CSVRAYNEQFF. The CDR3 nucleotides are TGCAGCGTAAGGGCCTACAATGAGCAGTTCTTC.

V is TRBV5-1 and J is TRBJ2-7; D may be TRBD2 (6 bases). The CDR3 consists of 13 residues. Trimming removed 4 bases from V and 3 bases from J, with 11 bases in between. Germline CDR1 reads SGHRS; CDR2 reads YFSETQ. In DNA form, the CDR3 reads TGCGCCAGCAGCACGGGAGAAATCTACGAGCAGTACTTC. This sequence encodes CASSTGEIYEQYF.

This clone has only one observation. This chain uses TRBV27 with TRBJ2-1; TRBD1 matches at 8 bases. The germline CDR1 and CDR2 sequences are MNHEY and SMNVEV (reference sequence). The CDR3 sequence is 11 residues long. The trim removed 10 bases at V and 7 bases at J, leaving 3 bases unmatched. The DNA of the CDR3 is TGTGCCACCTACAGGGGGAATGAGCAGTTCTTC. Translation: CATYRGNEQFF.

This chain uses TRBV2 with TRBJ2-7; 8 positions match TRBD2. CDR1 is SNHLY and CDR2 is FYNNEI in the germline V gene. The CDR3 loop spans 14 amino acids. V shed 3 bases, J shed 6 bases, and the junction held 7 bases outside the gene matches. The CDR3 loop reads CASSESGLGSEQYF. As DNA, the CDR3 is TGTGCCAGCAGTGAGTCGGGACTAGGCAGCGAGCAGTACTTC.

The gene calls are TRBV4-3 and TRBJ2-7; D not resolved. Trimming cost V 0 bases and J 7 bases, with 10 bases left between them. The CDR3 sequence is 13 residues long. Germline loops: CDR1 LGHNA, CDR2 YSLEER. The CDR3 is CASSQDMGLEQYF. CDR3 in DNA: TGCGCCAGCAGCCAAGATATGGGGTTAGAGCAGTACTTC.

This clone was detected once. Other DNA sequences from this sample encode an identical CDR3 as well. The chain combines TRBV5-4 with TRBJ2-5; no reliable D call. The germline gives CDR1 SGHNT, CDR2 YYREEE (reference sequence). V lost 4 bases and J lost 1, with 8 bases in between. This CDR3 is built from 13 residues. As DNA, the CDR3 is TGTGCCAGCAGCCTAGGGTTCCAAGAGACCCAGTACTTC. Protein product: CASSLGFQETQYF.

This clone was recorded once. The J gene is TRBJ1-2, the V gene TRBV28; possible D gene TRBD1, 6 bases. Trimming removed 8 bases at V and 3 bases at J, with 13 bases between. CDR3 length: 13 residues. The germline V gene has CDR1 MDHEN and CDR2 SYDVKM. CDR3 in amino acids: CASSTGLDYGYTF. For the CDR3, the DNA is TGTGCCAGCTCGACAGGTCTCGACTATGGCTACACCTTC.